This entry features one T cell receptor beta chain sequence. Its antigen is unknown. This entry comes from a study of breast tumors, draining lymph nodes, adjacent tissues. Samples came from axillary lymph nodes draining the breast cancer. The study's findings and limits: Tumor TCR diversity was below lymph nodes but above nontumor tissue.

Germline CDR1 is ENHRY and CDR2 is SYGVKD. The CDR3 loop spans 15 amino acids. V was clipped by 11 bases and J by 6 bases, with 20 bases between them. In TCRdb, the multiplex PCR reads were re-called with MiXCR into one record per CDR3 protein. The data hold roughly 110,000 distinct CDR3 sequences, with around 30% observed a single time. The sequencing input was axillary lymph node tissue. The chain links TRBV10-3 to TRBJ1-6; D gene ambiguous. The clonotype originates from a female donor with breast cancer. Some clones in this sample may be carry-over from other donors' samples. The CDR3: CAPPLSTPSNSPLHF. CDR3 nucleotides: TGTGCCCCTCCCTTATCCACGCCTTCTAATTCACCCCTCCACTTT.